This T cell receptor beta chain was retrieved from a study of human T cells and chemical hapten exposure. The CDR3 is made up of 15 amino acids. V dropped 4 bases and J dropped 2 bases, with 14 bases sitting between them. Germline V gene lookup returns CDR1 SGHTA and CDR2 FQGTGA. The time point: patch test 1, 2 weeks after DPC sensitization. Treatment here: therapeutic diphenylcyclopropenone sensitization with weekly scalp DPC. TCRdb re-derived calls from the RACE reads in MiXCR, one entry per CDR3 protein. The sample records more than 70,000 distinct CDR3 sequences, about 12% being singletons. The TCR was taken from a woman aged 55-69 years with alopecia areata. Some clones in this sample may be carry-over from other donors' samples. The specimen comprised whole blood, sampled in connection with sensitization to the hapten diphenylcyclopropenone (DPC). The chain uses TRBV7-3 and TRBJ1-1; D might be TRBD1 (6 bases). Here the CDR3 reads CASSSSGDLNTEAFF. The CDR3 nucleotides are TGTGCCAGCAGCTCCTCAGGGGACCTAAACACTGAAGCTTTCTTT.